This T cell receptor beta chain comes out of a study of cytomegalovirus exposure and HLA in healthy donors. Comments on this clone: Its antigen is currently unknown.

With V trimmed by 4 bases and J by 3 bases, 4 bases remained unmatched. This CDR3 has 15 amino acids. CDR1 is SNHLY and CDR2 is FYNNEI in the germline V gene. Overall study findings and caveats: Because they were indistinguishable, some V segments, including TRBV6-2 and TRBV6-3, were excluded. Some public TCRs appeared in many individuals, while most sequences were rare. Likely technical artifact: a cluster of highly shared sequence variants.

The PCR made use of 60 Vbeta and 13 Jbeta primers. The assay was immunoSEQ multiplex PCR, and TCRdb's table has in-frame clones only and misses some. This repertoire shows tens of thousands of clones, roughly 84% found once; its top ten account for roughly 2.5%. The sequencing sample was made of PBMCs. The sequence was obtained from a man younger than 45 in good health and CMV-seronegative. The chain recombines TRBV2 with TRBJ1-5; 9 nucleotides agree with TRBD1. CDR3 DNA sequence: TGTGCCAGCAGTGGGGACAGGGTTGCCAATCAGCCCCAGCATTTT. This translates into CASSGDRVANQPQHF.